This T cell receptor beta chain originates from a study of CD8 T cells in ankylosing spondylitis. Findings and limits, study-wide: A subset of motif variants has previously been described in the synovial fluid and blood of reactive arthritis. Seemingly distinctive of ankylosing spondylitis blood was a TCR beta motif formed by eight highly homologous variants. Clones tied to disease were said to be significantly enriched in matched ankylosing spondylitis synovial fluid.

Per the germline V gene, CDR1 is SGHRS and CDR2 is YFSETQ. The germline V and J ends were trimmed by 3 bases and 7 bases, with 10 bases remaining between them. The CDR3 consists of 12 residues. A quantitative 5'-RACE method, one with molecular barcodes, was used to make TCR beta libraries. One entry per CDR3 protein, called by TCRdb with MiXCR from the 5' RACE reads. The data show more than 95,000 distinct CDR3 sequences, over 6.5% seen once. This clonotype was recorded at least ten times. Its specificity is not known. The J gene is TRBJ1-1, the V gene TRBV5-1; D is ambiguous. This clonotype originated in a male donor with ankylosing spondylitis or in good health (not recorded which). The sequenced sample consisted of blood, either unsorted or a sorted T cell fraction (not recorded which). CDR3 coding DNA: TGCGCCAGCAGCTACGGACGCCATGAAGCTTTCTTT. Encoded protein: CASSYGRHEAFF. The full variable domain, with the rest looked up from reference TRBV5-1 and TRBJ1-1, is KAGVTQTPRYLIKTRGQQVTLSCSPISGHRSVSWYQQTPGQGLQFLFEYFSETQRNKGNFPGRFSGRQFSNSRSEMNVSTLELGDSALYLCASSYGRHEAFFGQGTRLTVV.